Each of the 28 T cell receptor beta chains below was sequenced from the same sample in a study of OX40 agonist ivuxolimab in advanced cancers. Profiled with immunoSEQ multiplex PCR; TCRdb holds only in-frame clones, not every one. The sample consists of over 60,000 clones, 89% of them appearing once. The sequencing here drew on CD4+ or CD8+ T cells sorted from blood, taken in a trial of the OX40 agonist ivuxolimab. The receptors shown here come from an adult with an advanced solid tumor such as melanoma, head and neck, liver or kidney cancer.

The chain uses TRBV6-5 and TRBJ2-4; D perhaps matches TRBD2 (6 bases). V was trimmed by 6 bases and J by 10 bases, leaving 16 bases between them. CDR1 MNHEY and CDR2 SVGAGI come from the germline V gene. The CDR3 is 13 amino acids. The CDR3 spells CASSSAGSKIQYF. CDR3 nucleotide sequence: TGTGCCAGCAGCTCAGCCGGGAGTAAGATTCAGTACTTC.

The rearrangement joins TRBV21-1 to TRBJ2-1; the DNA was not used to check the table's D call, TRBD2. TRBV21-1 is an annotated pseudogene. The CDR3 length is 20 residues. CDR3 region: CASSKAPGIAGTGSYNEQFF. The CDR3 DNA reads TGTGCCAGCAGCAAAGCCCCTGGTATAGCGGGAACGGGCTCCTACAATGAGCAGTTCTTC.

V and J are TRBV2 and TRBJ2-7, with 10 positions matching TRBD1. The V segment lost 7 bases and the J segment 5 bases; nucleotides outside the gene matches: 14. The CDR3 has 16 amino acids. Looked up from germline, CDR1 is SNHLY and CDR2 is FYNNEI. The CDR3 DNA sequence: TGTGCCAGCATTCCGGACAGGGGGGTTGGTTTGAACGAGCAGTACTTC. This encodes CASIPDRGVGLNEQYF.

The chain has TRBV19 and TRBJ2-2, with a possible D match to TRBD2 (6 bases). Germline-derived CDR1 and CDR2 are LNHDA and SQIVND (reference sequence). V was cut by 6 bases and J by 1 base, with 15 bases left in between. This CDR3 comprises 16 residues. CDR3 coding DNA: TGTGCCAGTAGGAAGAACGGGAGAGGGAACACCGGGGAGCTGTTTTTT. Amino acid sequence: CASRKNGRGNTGELFF.

This chain connects TRBV19 to TRBJ2-2; D is perhaps TRBD1 (5 bases). This CDR3 spans 14 amino acids. Germline CDR1 is LNHDA and CDR2 is SQIVND (reference sequence). Trimming left V 5 bases short and J 6 bases short, with 13 bases between. The CDR3 DNA sequence: TGTGCCAGTAGTCGCCACCAGGGTCCCGGGGAGCTGTTTTTT. Its translation: CASSRHQGPGELFF.

This sequence joins TRBV11-3 and TRBJ2-7; 15 positions agree with TRBD2. CDR1 is SGHNT, CDR2 YENEEA, per germline. The CDR3 is 16 residues long. V was pared by 5 bases and J by 5 bases, with 7 bases of the junction left unmatched. For the CDR3, the DNA is TGTGCCAGCAGCCCCGGACTAGCGGGAGGGCGGCACGAGCAGTACTTC. Its protein is CASSPGLAGGRHEQYF.

The chain recombines TRBV10-2 with TRBJ2-1, with D possibly matching TRBD2 (5 bases). Germline values: CDR1 WSHSY, CDR2 SAAADI. Trimming pared 4 bases from V and 3 bases from J, leaving 7 bases between. The CDR3 spans 13 residues. CDR3 amino acids: CASSGSDYNEQFF. In DNA form, the CDR3 reads TGCGCCAGCAGTGGTAGCGACTACAATGAGCAGTTCTTC.

This chain joins TRBV18 and TRBJ2-5, with D perhaps being TRBD1 or TRBD2 (7 bases each). CDR3 length: 19 amino acids. Deletions cut 1 base from V and 1 base from J, with 22 bases between. Germline CDR1 reads KGHSH; CDR2 reads LQKENI. DNA of the CDR3: TGTGCCAGCTCACCACTCCCAAGGGGGCGGGAGACCTTCCAAGAGACCCAGTACTTC. Residues: CASSPLPRGRETFQETQYF.

The sample holds one count of this clone. The chain has TRBV11-2 and TRBJ2-1, with D perhaps matching TRBD1 (5 bases). Germline CDR1 is SGHAT and CDR2 is FQNNGV. V lost 5 bases and J lost 2, with 13 bases in between. This CDR3 is 15 amino acids long. CDR3 nucleotides: TGTGCCAGCAGCCCACGTGGGGCACCCTACAATGAGCAGTTCTTC. This codes for CASSPRGAPYNEQFF.

On this clone itself: One end of the junction does not line up with germline, which may come from a read error. Other DNA sequences in this sample translate to the same CDR3. The rearrangement links TRBV18 to TRBJ2-7, with TRBD1 as a possible D gene (6 bases). This CDR3 contains 14 residues. The germline V gene encodes CDR1 KGHSH and CDR2 LQKENI. CDR3 sequence: CASSPTGTQYGQYF. CDR3 DNA: TGTGCCAGCTCACCCACAGGGACCCAATACGGGCAGTACTTC.

The V and J genes are TRBV7-2 and TRBJ1-6, with D unclear. The germline V gene encodes CDR1 SGHTA and CDR2 FQGNSA. This CDR3 comprises 15 residues. V gave up 5 bases and J gave up 6 bases, with 14 bases separating them. CDR3: CASSPQEGGNSPLHF. The CDR3, as DNA: TGTGCCAGCAGCCCTCAGGAGGGTGGTAATTCACCCCTCCACTTT. The whole variable domain, remainder taken from reference TRBV7-2 and TRBJ1-6, is GAGVSQSPSNKVTEKGKDVELRCDPISGHTALYWYRQSLGQGLEFLIYFQGNSAPDKSGLPSDRFSAERTGGSVSTLTIQRTQQEDSAVYLCASSPQEGGNSPLHFGNGTRLTVT.

The rearrangement joins TRBV14 to TRBJ2-2, with D possibly TRBD2 on 6 matching bases. There are 15 residues in the CDR3. Trimming took off 1 base at V and 5 bases at J, with 11 bases between the two ends. Germline lookup yields CDR1 SGHDN and CDR2 FVKESK. The CDR3 sequence: CASSQAGVGTGELFF. CDR3 DNA sequence: TGTGCCAGCAGCCAAGCGGGAGTGGGTACCGGGGAGCTGTTTTTT.

DNA for the CDR3: TGTGCCAGCAGCTTGACACAGGCGGGTAATGGCTACACCTTC. Translated, it gives CASSLTQAGNGYTF. The J gene is TRBJ1-2, the V gene TRBV5-6; tentative D call: TRBD1 (5 bases). Trimming left V 1 base short and J 6 bases short, with 13 bases between. This CDR3 region has 14 residues. Germline V gene data show CDR1 as SGHDT and CDR2 as YYEEEE.

This clone was seen only once. This chain links TRBV30 with TRBJ2-1; D perhaps matches TRBD2 (6 bases). This CDR3 is built from 13 residues. Deletions cut 3 bases from V and 2 bases from J, with 8 bases between. CDR1 is GTSNPN and CDR2 is SVGIG in the germline V gene (reference sequence). CDR3 coding DNA: TGTGCCTGGAGCCGCGGGACCTACAATGAGCAGTTCTTC. Protein product: CAWSRGTYNEQFF. The variable domain in full, with the rest retrieved from reference TRBV30 and TRBJ2-1, is SQTIHQWPATLVQPVGSPLSLECTVEGTSNPNLYWYRQAAGRGLQLLFYSVGIGQISSEVPQNLSASRPQDRQFILSSKKLLLSDSGFYLCAWSRGTYNEQFFGPGTRLTVL.

This rearrangement joins TRBV14 to TRBJ2-3; D is uncertain. Trimming cost V 4 bases and J 3 bases, with 5 bases left between them. Per the germline V gene, CDR1 is SGHDN and CDR2 is FVKESK. The CDR3 extends over 12 amino acids. The CDR3, as DNA: TGTGCCAGCAGCCTGACAACAGATACGCAGTATTTT. Protein product: CASSLTTDTQYF. The whole variable domain, remainder taken from reference TRBV14 and TRBJ2-3, is EAGVTQFPSHSVIEKGQTVTLRCDPISGHDNLYWYRRVMGKEIKFLLHFVKESKQDESGMPNNRFLAERTGGTYSTLKVQPAELEDSGVYFCASSLTTDTQYFGPGTRLTVL.

The chain is built from TRBV5-1 and TRBJ2-1; 9 bases are shared with TRBD2. This CDR3 comprises 16 residues. The germline V gene encodes CDR1 SGHRS and CDR2 YFSETQ. Trimming took 0 bases from V and 6 from J; bases not matched to a gene: 7. The CDR3 protein is CASSLAGSGSFNEQFF. CDR3 nucleotides: TGCGCCAGCAGCTTGGCGGGTAGCGGGAGTTTCAATGAGCAGTTCTTC. Looking up the rest from reference TRBV5-1 and TRBJ2-1 gives the full variable domain: KAGVTQTPRYLIKTRGQQVTLSCSPISGHRSVSWYQQTPGQGLQFLFEYFSETQRNKGNFPGRFSGRQFSNSRSEMNVSTLELGDSALYLCASSLAGSGSFNEQFFGPGTRLTVL.

V and J are TRBV28 and TRBJ1-1, with D uncertain. The V gene's germline CDR1 is MDHEN and CDR2 SYDVKM. Trimming left V 5 bases short and J 1 base short, with 11 bases between. This CDR3 is 14 amino acids long. CDR3 bases: TGTGCCAGCAGTCTGCAACACAGGAACACTGAAGCTTTCTTT. It codes for CASSLQHRNTEAFF.

The chain couples TRBV5-8 to TRBJ2-2; tentatively, D is TRBD2 (6 bases). The CDR3 runs 16 residues. CDR1 and CDR2 (germline): SGHTS, YDEGEE. V lost 5 bases, J lost 4 bases, and 18 bases lay in between. As DNA, the CDR3 is TGTGCCAGCAGGTACCCCACGGGAGTCGGCACCGGGGAGCTGTTTTTT. Its translation is CASRYPTGVGTGELFF.

V usage is TRBV27 and J usage is TRBJ1-5, with D possibly being TRBD1 (5 bases). Germline V CDR1 and CDR2: MNHEY, SMNVEV (reference sequence). The CDR3 consists of 14 residues. Trimming took off 8 bases at V and 5 bases at J, with 16 bases between the two ends. The CDR3 sequence: CASASLRGDQPQHF. CDR3 in DNA: TGTGCCAGCGCCTCCCTGAGGGGAGATCAGCCCCAGCATTTT.

V usage is TRBV6-6 and J usage is TRBJ2-6; perhaps TRBD1 as D (5 bases). The germline V gene has CDR1 MNHNY and CDR2 SVGAGI (reference sequence). The ends were cut back, 4 bases at V and 4 bases at J, with 8 bases in the middle. The CDR3 runs to 14 residues. CDR3 coding DNA: TGTGCCAGCAGTTCAGGGTCGGGGGCCAACGTCCTGACTTTC. Translation gives CASSSGSGANVLTF.

The V and J genes are TRBV6-1 and TRBJ1-6; D is uncertain. The V gene's germline CDR1 is MNHNS and CDR2 SASEGT. Trimming cost V 1 base and J 12 bases, with 7 bases left between them. This CDR3 region has 12 residues. The chain's CDR3 is CASSEERRPLHF. In DNA, the CDR3 is TGTGCCAGCAGTGAAGAGCGGAGACCCCTCCACTTT.

The J gene is TRBJ1-1, the V gene TRBV11-3; D uncertain. The CDR3 contains 16 residues. Between the trimmed V and J ends, which lost 5 bases and 2 bases, there was a span of 18 bases. Germline V gene lookup returns CDR1 SGHNT and CDR2 YENEEA. The CDR3 DNA follows: TGTGCCAGCAGCCCGAGGACCGGAACACTTAACACTGAAGCTTTCTTT. Its protein product is CASSPRTGTLNTEAFF.

The chain combines TRBV5-1 with TRBJ1-1, with D tentatively TRBD1 (6 bases). CDR1 and CDR2 from the germline V gene are SGHRS and YFSETQ. V was clipped by 5 bases and J by 0 bases, with 11 bases between them. This CDR3 is built from 14 residues. The CDR3 coding sequence is TGCGCCAGCAGGACAGGATACATGAACACTGAAGCTTTCTTT. It yields the protein CASRTGYMNTEAFF.

This chain links TRBV5-1 with TRBJ2-4; possible D gene TRBD2, 5 bases. Germline CDR1 and CDR2: SGHRS and YFSETQ. V was trimmed by 0 bases and J by 5 bases, leaving 6 bases between them. The CDR3 loop spans 13 amino acids. The CDR3 region has the DNA TGCGCCAGCAGCTTGGCCGGGGAAAACATTCAGTACTTC. This sequence encodes CASSLAGENIQYF.

This sequence joins TRBV2 and TRBJ2-5; a possible D gene is TRBD2 (6 bases). The ends were cut back, 6 bases at V and 4 bases at J, with 12 bases in the middle. The CDR3 is 13 residues long. Germline-derived CDR1 and CDR2 are SNHLY and FYNNEI. The CDR3 loop is CASRGGAGETQYF. CDR3 nucleotide sequence: TGTGCCAGCAGGGGCGGGGCTGGAGAGACCCAGTACTTC.

The chain is built from TRBV7-9 and TRBJ2-3; a possible D gene is TRBD1 (5 bases). The V end lost 1 base, the J end lost 7 bases, and 9 bases lay between the germline ends. CDR3 size: 13 residues. Germline values: CDR1 SEHNR, CDR2 FQNEAQ (reference sequence). The CDR3 DNA reads as TGTGCCAGCAGCTTAGGTCAGGGCAATACGCAGTATTTT. This codes for CASSLGQGNTQYF.

This chain uses TRBV19 with TRBJ2-1; the D gene is possibly TRBD2 (5 bases). CDR1 is LNHDA, CDR2 SQIVND, per germline (reference sequence). V lost 1 base to trimming and J lost 4 bases, with 17 bases between them. CDR3 length equals 17 residues. The CDR3 DNA follows: TGTGCCAGTAGTATAGTAGGACCAAGCGGAGTATACAATGAGCAGTTCTTC. It is translated as CASSIVGPSGVYNEQFF.

This rearrangement joins TRBV9 to TRBJ2-1; TRBD2 matches at 8 bases. The CDR3 sequence is 15 residues long. After removal of 3 bases from V and 6 bases from J, the junction contained 8 bases not matched to a gene. Germline V gene sequence: CDR1 SGDLS, CDR2 YYNGEE. CDR3 protein: CASSAPGLGANEQFF. The CDR3, as DNA: TGTGCCAGCAGCGCCCCGGGACTAGGGGCCAATGAGCAGTTCTTC.